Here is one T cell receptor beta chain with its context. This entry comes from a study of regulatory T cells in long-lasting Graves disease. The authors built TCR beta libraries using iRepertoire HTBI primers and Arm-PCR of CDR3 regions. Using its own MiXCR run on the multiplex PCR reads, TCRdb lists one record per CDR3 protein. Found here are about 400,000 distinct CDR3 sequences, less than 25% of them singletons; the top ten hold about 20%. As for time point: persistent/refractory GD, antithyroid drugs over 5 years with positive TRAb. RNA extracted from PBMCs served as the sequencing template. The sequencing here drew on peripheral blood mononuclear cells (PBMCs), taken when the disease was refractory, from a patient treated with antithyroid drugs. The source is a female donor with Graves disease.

The CDR3 bases are TGTGCCAGCAGCTTAGGGTTCATGCAGAACACTGAAGCTTTCTTT. It specifies CASSLGFMQNTEAFF. This chain connects TRBV7-9 to TRBJ1-1; D not resolved. Germline V CDR1 and CDR2: SEHNR, FQNEAQ (reference sequence). V shed 1 base and J shed 1 base, with 10 bases lying between them. The CDR3 is 15 residues long.